The clone carrying this T cell receptor (beta chain) occurred many times. Its matching antigen is unknown. The record originates from a study of T cells in Graves' hyperthyroidism and ophthalmopathy. Broader study findings: Researchers found most expanded thyroid clonotypes above 0.001 in blood as well.

The CDR3 regions of TCR beta were amplified from RNA transcripts. In the first-round RT-PCR of the TCR CDR3, the HTBI primer set was used. TCRdb reprocessed the multiplex PCR reads with MiXCR, giving one entry per CDR3 protein. The sample lists a few hundred thousand distinct CDR3 sequences, approximately 15% seen once, with 34% in the top ten. CDR1 MNHEY and CDR2 SMNVEV come from the germline V gene (reference sequence). Trimming removed 10 bases at V and 4 bases at J, with 22 bases between. This CDR3 has 15 residues. Sequenced: blood. This chain uses TRBV27 with TRBJ1-1, with TRBD1 as a possible D gene (6 bases). This TCR came from a woman aged 40 to 49 with Graves' ophthalmopathy. This chain's CDR3 is CATSARGRRGTEAFF. The CDR3 DNA follows: TGTGCCACCTCAGCTAGAGGCCGCAGGGGCACTGAAGCTTTCTTT.